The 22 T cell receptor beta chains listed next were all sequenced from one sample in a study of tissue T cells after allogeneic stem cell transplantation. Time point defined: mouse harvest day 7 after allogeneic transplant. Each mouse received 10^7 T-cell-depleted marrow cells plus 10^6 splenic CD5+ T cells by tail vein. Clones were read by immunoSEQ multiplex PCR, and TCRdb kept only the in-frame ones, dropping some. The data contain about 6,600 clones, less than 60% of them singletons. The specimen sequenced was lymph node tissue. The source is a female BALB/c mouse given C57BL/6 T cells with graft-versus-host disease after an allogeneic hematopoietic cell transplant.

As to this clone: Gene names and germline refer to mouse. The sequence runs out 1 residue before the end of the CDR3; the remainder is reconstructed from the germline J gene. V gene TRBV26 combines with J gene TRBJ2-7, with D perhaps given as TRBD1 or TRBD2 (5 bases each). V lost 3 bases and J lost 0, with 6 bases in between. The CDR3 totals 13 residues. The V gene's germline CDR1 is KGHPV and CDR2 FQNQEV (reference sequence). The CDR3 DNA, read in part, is TGTGCCAGCAGTCTAGGGACCTCCTATGAACAGTAC. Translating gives CASSLGTSYEQY. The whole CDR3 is CASSLGTSYEQYF.

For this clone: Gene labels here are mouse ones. The DNA read from the CDR3 is TGTGCCAGCAGTCTCCGCGCAAACTCCGACTACACC. Translated: CASSLRANSDYT. The entire CDR3 protein reads CASSLRANSDYTF. The chain links TRBV26 to TRBJ1-2; D call uncertain. The CDR3 end falls 1 residue outside the read, so it is completed with the germline J gene. With 3 bases removed from V and 0 bases from J, the gap between germline ends came to 5 bases. The CDR3 has 13 residues. Germline V gene sequence: CDR1 KGHPV, CDR2 FQNQEV (reference sequence).

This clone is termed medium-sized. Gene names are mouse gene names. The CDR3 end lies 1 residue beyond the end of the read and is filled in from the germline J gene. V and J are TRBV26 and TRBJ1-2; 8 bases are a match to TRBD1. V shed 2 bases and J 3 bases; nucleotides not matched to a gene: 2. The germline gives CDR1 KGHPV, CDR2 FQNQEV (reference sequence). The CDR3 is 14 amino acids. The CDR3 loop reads CASSLGQGHSDYTF. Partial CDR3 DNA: TGTGCCAGCAGTCTGGGACAGGGCCACTCCGACTACACC. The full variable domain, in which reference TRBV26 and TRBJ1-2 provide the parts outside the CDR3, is NSKVIQTPRYLVKGQGQKAKMRCIPEKGHPVVFWYQQNKNNEFKFLINFQNQEVLQQIDMTEKRFSAECPSNSPCSLEIQSSEAGDSALYLCASSLGQGHSDYTFGSGTRLLVI.

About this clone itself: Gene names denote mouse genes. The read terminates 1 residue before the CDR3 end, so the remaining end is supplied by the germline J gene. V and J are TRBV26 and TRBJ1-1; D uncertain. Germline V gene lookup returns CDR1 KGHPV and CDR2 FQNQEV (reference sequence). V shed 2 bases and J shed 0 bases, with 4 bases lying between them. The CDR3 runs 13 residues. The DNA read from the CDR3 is TGTGCCAGCAGTCTGACATCAAACACAGAAGTCTTC. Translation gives CASSLTSNTEVF. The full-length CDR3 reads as CASSLTSNTEVFF.

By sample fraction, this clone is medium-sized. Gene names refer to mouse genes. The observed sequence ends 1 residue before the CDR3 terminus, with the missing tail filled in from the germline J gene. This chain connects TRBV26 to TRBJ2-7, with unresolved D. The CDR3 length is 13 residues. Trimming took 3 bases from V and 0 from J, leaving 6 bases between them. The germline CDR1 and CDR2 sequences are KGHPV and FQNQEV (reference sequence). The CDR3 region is CASSLQSSYEQYF. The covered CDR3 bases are TGTGCCAGCAGTCTTCAGAGCTCCTATGAACAGTAC.

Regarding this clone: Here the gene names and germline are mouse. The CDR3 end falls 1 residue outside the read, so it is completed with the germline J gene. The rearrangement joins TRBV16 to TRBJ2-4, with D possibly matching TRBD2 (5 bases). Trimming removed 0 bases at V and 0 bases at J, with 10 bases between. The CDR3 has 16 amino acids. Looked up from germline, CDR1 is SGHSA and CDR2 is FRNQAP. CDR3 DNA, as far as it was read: TGTGCAAGCAGCTTAGAGTCTGGGTCTAGTCAAAACACCTTGTAC. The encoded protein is CASSLESGSSQNTLY. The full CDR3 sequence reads CASSLESGSSQNTLYF.

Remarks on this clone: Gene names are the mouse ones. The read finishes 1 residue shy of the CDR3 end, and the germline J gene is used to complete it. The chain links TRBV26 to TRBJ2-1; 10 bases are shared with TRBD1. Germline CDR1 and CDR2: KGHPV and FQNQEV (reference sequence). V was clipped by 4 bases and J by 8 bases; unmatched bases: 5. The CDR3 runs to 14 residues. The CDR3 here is CASSPPGQGTEQFF. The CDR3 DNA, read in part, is TGTGCCAGCAGTCCTCCGGGACAGGGGACTGAGCAGTTC.

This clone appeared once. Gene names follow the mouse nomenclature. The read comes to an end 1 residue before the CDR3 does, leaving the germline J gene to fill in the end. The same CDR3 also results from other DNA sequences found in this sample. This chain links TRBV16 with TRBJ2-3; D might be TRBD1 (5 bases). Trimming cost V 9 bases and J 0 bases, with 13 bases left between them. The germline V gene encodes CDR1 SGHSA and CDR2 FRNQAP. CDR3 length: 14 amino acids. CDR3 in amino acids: CASSRQSSAETLYF. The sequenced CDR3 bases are TGTGCAAGTAGCAGACAGTCTAGTGCAGAAACGCTGTAT.

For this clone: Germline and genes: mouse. The part of the CDR3 DNA that was read is TGTGCCAGCTCGGACTGGGGGGGGAGCTCCTATGAACAGTAC. Translated, it gives CASSDWGGSSYEQY. The full CDR3 sequence reads CASSDWGGSSYEQYF. V is TRBV12-1 and J is TRBJ2-7, with 12 nucleotides matching TRBD2. Read sequence stops 1 residue before the CDR3 end, and the germline J gene provides the missing end. There are 15 residues in the CDR3. V was pared by 4 bases and J by 0 bases, with 3 bases of the junction left unmatched. The germline V gene has CDR1 SGHSN and CDR2 HYEKVE.

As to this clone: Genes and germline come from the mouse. CDR3 sequence reads: CASSPGQVSNERLFF. The covered CDR3 bases are TGTGCAAGCAGCCCGGGACAAGTTTCCAACGAAAGATTATTT. V usage is TRBV16 and J usage is TRBJ1-4, with a weak D call TRBD1 (6 bases). The CDR3 extends 1 residue past the end of the read, so its final part is completed from the germline J gene. The CDR3 loop spans 15 amino acids. Germline V gene lookup returns CDR1 SGHSA and CDR2 FRNQAP. Trimming shortened V by 5 bases and J by 0 bases, and 10 bases separated the two germline ends.

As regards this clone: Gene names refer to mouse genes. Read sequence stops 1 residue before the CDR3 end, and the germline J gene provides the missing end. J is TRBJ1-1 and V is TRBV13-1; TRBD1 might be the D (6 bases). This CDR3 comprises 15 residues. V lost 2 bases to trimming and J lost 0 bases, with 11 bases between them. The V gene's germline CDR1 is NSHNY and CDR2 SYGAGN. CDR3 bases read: TGTGCCAGCAGTGAAGGGGGGCCTGCAAACACAGAAGTCTTC. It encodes CASSEGGPANTEVF. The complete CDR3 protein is CASSEGGPANTEVFF.

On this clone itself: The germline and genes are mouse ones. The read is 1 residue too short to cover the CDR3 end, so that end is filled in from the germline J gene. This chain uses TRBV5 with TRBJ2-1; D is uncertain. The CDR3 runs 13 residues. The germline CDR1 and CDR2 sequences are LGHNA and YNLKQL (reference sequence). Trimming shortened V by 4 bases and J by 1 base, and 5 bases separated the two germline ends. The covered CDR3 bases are TGTGCCAGCAGCCGGGAAAACTATGCTGAGCAGTTC. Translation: CASSRENYAEQF. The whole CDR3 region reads CASSRENYAEQFF.

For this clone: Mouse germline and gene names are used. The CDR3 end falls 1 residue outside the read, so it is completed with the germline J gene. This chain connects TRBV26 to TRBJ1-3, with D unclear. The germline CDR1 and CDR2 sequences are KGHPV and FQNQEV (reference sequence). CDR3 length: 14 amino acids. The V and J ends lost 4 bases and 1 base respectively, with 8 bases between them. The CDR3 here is CASSPRTSGNTLYF. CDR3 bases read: TGTGCCAGCAGTCCCCGAACATCTGGAAATACGCTCTAT.

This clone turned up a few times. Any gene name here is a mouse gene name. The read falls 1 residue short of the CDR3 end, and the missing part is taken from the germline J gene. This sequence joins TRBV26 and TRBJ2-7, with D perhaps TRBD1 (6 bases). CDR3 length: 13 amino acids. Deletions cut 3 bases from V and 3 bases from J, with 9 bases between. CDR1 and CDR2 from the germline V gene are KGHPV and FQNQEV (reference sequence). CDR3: CASSLGTNYEQYF. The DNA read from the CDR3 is TGTGCCAGCAGTCTAGGGACAAACTATGAACAGTAC.

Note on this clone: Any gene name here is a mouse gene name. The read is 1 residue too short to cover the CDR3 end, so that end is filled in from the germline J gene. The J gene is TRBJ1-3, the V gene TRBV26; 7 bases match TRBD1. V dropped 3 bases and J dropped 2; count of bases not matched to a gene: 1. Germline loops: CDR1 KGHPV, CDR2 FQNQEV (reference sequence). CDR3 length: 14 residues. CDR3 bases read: TGTGCCAGCAGTCTCCAGGGGGCTGGAAATACGCTCTAT. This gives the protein CASSLQGAGNTLY. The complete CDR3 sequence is CASSLQGAGNTLYF.

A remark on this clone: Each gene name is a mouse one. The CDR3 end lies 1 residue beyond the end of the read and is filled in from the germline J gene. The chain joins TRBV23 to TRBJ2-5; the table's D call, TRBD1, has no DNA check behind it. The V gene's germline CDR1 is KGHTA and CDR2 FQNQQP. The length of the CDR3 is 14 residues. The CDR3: CSSSQQGNQDTQYF. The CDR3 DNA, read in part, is TGCTCCAGCAGTCAACAGGGTAACCAAGACACCCAGTAC.

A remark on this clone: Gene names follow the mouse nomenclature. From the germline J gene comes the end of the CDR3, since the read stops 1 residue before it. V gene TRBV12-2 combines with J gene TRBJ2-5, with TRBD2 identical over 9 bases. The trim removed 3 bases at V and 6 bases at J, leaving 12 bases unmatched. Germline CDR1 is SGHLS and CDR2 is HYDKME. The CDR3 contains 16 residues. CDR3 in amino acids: CASSGDRRWGGDTQYF. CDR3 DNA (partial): TGTGCCAGCTCTGGGGACAGACGCTGGGGGGGGGACACCCAGTAC.

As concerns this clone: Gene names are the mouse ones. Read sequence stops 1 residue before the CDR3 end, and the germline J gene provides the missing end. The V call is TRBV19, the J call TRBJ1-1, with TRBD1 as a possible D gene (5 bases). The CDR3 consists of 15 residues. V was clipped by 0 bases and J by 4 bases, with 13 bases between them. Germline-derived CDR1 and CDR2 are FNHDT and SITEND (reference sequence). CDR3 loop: CASSIVPGKGTEVFF. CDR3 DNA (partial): TGTGCCAGCAGTATAGTTCCAGGGAAGGGCACAGAAGTCTTC.

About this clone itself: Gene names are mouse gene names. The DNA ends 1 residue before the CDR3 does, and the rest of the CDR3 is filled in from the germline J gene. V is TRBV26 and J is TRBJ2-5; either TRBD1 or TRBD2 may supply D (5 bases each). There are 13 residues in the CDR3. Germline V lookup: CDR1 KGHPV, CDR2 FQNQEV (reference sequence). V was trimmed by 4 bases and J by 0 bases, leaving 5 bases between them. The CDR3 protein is CASSRDNQDTQYF. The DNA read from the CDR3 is TGTGCCAGCAGTCGGGACAACCAAGACACCCAGTAC.

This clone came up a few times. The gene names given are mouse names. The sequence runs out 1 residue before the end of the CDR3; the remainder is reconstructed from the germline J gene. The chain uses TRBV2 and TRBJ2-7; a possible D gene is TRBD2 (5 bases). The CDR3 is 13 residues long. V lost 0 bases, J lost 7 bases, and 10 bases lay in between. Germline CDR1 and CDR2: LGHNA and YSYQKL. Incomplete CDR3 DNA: TGTGCCAGCAGCCAAGATTGGCTGGGAGAACAGTAC. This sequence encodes CASSQDWLGEQY. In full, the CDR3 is CASSQDWLGEQYF.

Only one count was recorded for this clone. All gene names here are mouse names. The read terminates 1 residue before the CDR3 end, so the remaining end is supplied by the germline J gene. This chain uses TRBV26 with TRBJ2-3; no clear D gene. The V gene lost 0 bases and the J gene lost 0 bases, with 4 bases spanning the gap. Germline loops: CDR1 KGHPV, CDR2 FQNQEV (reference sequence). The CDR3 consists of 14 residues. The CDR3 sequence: CASSLSSSAETLYF. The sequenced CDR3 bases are TGTGCCAGCAGTCTGTCTTCTAGTGCAGAAACGCTGTAT.

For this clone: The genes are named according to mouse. CDR3 region: CASSLGTNAEQFF. CDR3 DNA, as far as it was read: TGTGCTAGCAGTTTGGGGACAAATGCTGAGCAGTTC. The chain combines TRBV29 with TRBJ2-1, with D maybe TRBD1 (6 bases). The DNA ends 1 residue before the CDR3 does, and the rest of the CDR3 is filled in from the germline J gene. This CDR3 is 13 amino acids long. Trimming shortened V by 3 bases and J by 5 bases, and 8 bases separated the two germline ends. Germline V gives CDR1 MSHET, CDR2 SYDVDS.